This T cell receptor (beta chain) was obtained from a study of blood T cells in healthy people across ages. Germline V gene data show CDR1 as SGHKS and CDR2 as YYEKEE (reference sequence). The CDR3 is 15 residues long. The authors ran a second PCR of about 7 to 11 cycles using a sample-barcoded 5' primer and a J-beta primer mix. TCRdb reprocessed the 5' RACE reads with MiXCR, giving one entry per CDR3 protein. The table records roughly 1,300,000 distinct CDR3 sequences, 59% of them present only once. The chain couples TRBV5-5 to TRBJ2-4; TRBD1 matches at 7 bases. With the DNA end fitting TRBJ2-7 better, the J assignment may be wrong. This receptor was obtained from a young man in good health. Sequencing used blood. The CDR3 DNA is TGTGCCAGCAGCTCACCTAGGGGGCCCTACTACGAGCAGTACTTC. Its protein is CASSSPRGPYYEQYF.